The subject of this entry is one TCR beta chain. Other DNA sequences in this specimen translate into the identical CDR3. Germline V CDR1 and CDR2: MNHEY, SVGAGI. There are 15 residues in the CDR3. J gave up 4 bases and V 0 bases, and 5 bases lay outside the gene matches. The sample originates from a study of blood T cell repertoires in COVID-19. Study in general: The cDNA or gDNA used as material had been derived from T cells, B-cell-depleted T cells, or PBMCs.

Sequenced by immunoSEQ multiplex PCR; TCRdb stores in-frame clones only, minus some. The sample lists around 15,000 clones, about 86% occurring once. The V gene is TRBV6-5, the J gene TRBJ1-1, with 7 bases aligning to TRBD1. The sequence was collected from a human donor in a cohort sampled during active COVID-19. Sequencing was carried out using peripheral blood. DNA for the CDR3: TGTGCCAGCAGTTACTCAAGGGGGCTTGGCACTGAAGCTTTCTTT. Its translation is CASSYSRGLGTEAFF.